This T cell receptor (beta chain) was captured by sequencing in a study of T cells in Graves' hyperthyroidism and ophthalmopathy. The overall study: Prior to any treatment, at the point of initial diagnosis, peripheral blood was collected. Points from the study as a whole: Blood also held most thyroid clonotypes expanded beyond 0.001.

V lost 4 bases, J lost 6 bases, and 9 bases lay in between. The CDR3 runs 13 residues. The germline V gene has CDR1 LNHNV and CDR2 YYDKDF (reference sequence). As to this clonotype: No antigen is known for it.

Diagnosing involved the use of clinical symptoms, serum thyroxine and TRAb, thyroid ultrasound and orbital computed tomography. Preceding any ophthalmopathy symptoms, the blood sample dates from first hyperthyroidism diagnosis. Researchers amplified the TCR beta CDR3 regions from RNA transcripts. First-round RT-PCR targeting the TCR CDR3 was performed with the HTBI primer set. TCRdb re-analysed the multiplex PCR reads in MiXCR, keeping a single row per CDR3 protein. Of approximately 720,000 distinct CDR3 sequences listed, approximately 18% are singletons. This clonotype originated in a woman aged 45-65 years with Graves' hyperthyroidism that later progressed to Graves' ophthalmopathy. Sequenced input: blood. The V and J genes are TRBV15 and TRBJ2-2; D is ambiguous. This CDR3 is CATSILAPGELFF. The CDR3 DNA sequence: TGTGCCACCAGCATTTTAGCCCCCGGGGAGCTGTTTTTT.